This entry is about one TCR beta chain. Its specificity is unknown. The donors, all healthy, were Caucasians living in Russia, aged about 6 to 90. Per-sample PBMC isolation yielded at least 6 million cells. The entry originates in a study of blood T cells in healthy people across ages. CDR1 LGHNA and CDR2 YSLEER come from the germline V gene. The CDR3 spans 13 residues. General study points: More naive CD4+ cells and higher diversity marked long-lived donors relative to aged donors.

A second PCR, run for roughly 7 to 12 cycles, used a sample-barcoded 5' primer plus a J-beta primer mix. TCRdb used MiXCR to reprocess the 5' RACE reads, holding one entry per CDR3 protein. The profile covers fewer than 900,000 distinct CDR3 sequences, with 40% to 45% appearing a single time and under 25% taken by the ten largest. The source is a woman aged 55-69 years in good health. Sequenced sample: blood. The chain uses TRBV4-3 and TRBJ2-7; D is ambiguous. The end of the DNA is better explained by TRBJ2-5, so the J call may be wrong. Written as DNA, the CDR3 is TGCGCCAGCAGCCAAGTTCGTGGGAAGACCCAGTACTTC. Translation gives CASSQVRGKTQYF.